The T cell receptor beta chain described here comes from a study of cytomegalovirus exposure and HLA in healthy donors (dated by TCRdb to between 2016 and 2019). In terms of the full investigation: An earlier analysis of some 550 of the donors reported about 250 Gb of sequence data and roughly 100 million unique TCR beta sequences from approximately 180 million T cells. HLA typing included class I and class II loci at four-digit resolution. The later analysis used no new phenotypic data to find candidate immune exposures, relying instead on TCR beta sequences and their occurrence across donors. In addition to the first cohort of 666 subjects, a separate validation cohort of approximately 120 different subjects was used. To predict cytomegalovirus infection status, the study combined high-throughput TCR immunosequencing, statistical association of individual TCRs with disease status, and machine learning. Across some 400 genotyped donors of the cohort, an average of approximately 200,000 unique TCR beta nucleotide sequences per donor were sequenced, and approximately 17% of those sequences were non-productive. The study used immunosequencing to profile the T cell repertoires of 670 or so subjects and linked those repertoires to cytomegalovirus serostatus. Donor age, sex, ethnicity and CMV serostatus were compiled alongside the repertoire data. The study aimed to test whether cataloging public T cell receptors could reveal signatures of past pathogen exposure. In a later genetic analysis, genome-wide SNP genotypes for about 60% of the 666 donors were used, and that subset was treated as a discovery cohort. In an earlier analysis of around 540 of the donors, high-throughput TCR beta sequencing was used to judge whether each TCR beta V gene segment behaved as functional or pseudogenic. The number of typed donors differed by locus: about 620-640 for A, B, C, DRB1 and DQB1; 500 to 550 for DQA1; about 600 for DPA1; and about 450 for DPB1. The genetic ancestry cluster associated with self-reported Caucasian donors included 80% to 90% of the 398 genotyped donors. To study patterns of TCR occurrence, a later analysis re-analyzed previously published TCR beta repertoires from 550 to 800 donors and added high-resolution HLA genotyping. About five DR-DQ haplotypes were handled as single units for association and clustering, since linkage in the cohort was strong. All discovery cohort repertoires had been generated using a single sequencing platform. Approximately 310 gigabases of sequencing data and approximately 84 million unique TCR sequences were included in an early release covering several hundred HLA-typed donors. General conclusions and limits of the study: A later analysis found that HLA-associated TCR beta chains were more clonally expanded and had lower generation probabilities than equally common non-associated chains. Most TCR sequences were seen in very few donors, while some public TCRs were found in many individuals. According to a later analysis, parvovirus B19, influenza, CMV and Epstein-Barr virus appeared linked to several top co-occurrence clusters. The earlier analysis of around 600 of the donors excluded around 17 rarely observed V segments, including chromosome 9 orphons, because counts were too low. A few of the identified cytomegalovirus-associated TCR beta chains were confirmed in vitro to be specific for cytomegalovirus antigens. The study gave a list of under 200 TCR beta chains associated with cytomegalovirus. In a later analysis, TCR association rates were found to vary across HLA loci, with the most associated TCRs seen for DRB1 alleles and the fewest for HLA-C alleles. In a later genetic analysis, a missense DCLRE1C variant was associated with V-gene and J-gene trimming of TCR beta chains, and the association was replicated in an independent cohort. Linkage disequilibrium might explain the correlated functional status among segregating V segments, but an unknown experimental factor could not be ruled out. The authors suggested that the approach could potentially be extended to other disease states and immunological phenotypes. Specific HLA alleles were associated with 15,000 to 20,000 TCR beta sequences at a false discovery rate of 0.05 in a later analysis. In this cohort, only TCR beta chains were sequenced, and detectable features were limited by the absence of alpha or paired-chain data. The presence/absence analyses assumed that sequencing depth was roughly uniform across donors, and that assumption may not be true. Immune exposure information for the cohort was limited to CMV serostatus. A cluster of highly shared sequence variants was judged likely to represent a technical artifact of the sequencing pipeline. Strong co-occurrence of HLA alleles, especially DR and DQ, made assigning TCR associations to individual alleles difficult. Because the 87-base-pair reads could not distinguish some IMGT-functional V segments, including TRBV6-2 and TRBV6-3, those segments were excluded. Broadly in line with IMGT annotations, most TCR beta V segments showed up in productive rearrangements about 87% or about 30% of the time in an earlier analysis of several hundred of the donors. HLA typing was unavailable for some donors at each locus, so association tests used only the typed subset. In both the original and validation cohorts, the classifier was reported to diagnose cytomegalovirus status with high specificity and sensitivity. According to a later analysis, most CMV-associated TCR beta chains appeared to be HLA-restricted, and the HLA associations seemed to be driven largely by CMV exposure. Compared with the 666-donor mean, donors in an Asian-associated ancestry cluster had fewer N-insertions in productive TCRs, according to a later genetic analysis. A further reported finding was that TCR beta sequences accurately predicted the HLA-A and HLA-B alleles for most subjects in the first cohort.

The cohort comprised several hundred healthy bone marrow donors. At the time of sampling, all cohort members were nominally healthy, though unrecorded immune exposures were likely present. The donor was CMV seronegative and was included in the group of several hundred seronegative cohort members. Each donor provided a peripheral blood sample, and peripheral blood mononuclear cells were used for TCR beta sequencing. The Qiagen DNeasy Blood Extraction Kit was used to extract genomic DNA from the blood cell samples. Preparation of the library involved the immunoSEQ multiplex PCR assay. For the multiplex PCR, a mixture combining 60 forward primers for TCR Vbeta segments and 13 reverse primers for TCR Jbeta segments was used. Amplification of the CDR3 region of rearranged TCR beta genes was performed with a multiplex PCR assay on genomic DNA. Amplified TCR beta libraries were sequenced as 87-base-pair reads on the Illumina HiSeq System. Per the authors' processing: Across the 500 to 700 repertoires, a later analysis counted about 81 million unique TCR beta chains, roughly 11 million of which were shared by at least two donors. A nearest-neighbor algorithm error-corrected the raw reads and collapsed the reads into unique sequences, merging closely related sequences to remove PCR and sequencing errors. Alignment of CDR3 sequences to IMGT reference sequences was used to assign V, D and J gene segments. Each retained sequence needed at least a six-nucleotide match to both a V gene segment and a J gene segment. A rearrangement counted as productive if the CDR3 had no stop codons and remained in frame with V and J, and every other rearrangement counted as non-productive. Following IMGT convention, CDR3 was defined as the stretch from the second conserved V-encoded cysteine up to the conserved J-encoded phenylalanine. Sequences without an unambiguous match to a single V gene segment were excluded from the earlier analysis of about 630 of the donors. An earlier analysis of 450 to 650 of the donors called V segments functional above 56.7% productive rearrangements and segregating when the between-donor standard deviation exceeded 5%. A statistical classification framework was developed to diagnose cytomegalovirus status using the catalog of TCR beta chain sequences. In a later analysis, V and J genes were assigned by comparing TCR nucleotide sequences against IMGT/GENE-DB human TR gene sequences. In a later analysis, CDR3 sequences and most-parsimonious VDJ recombination scenarios were assigned using the TCRdist pipeline. A later analysis defined each TCR beta chain by its CDR3 amino acid sequence plus V-gene family, and excluded reads lacking a unique V-gene family. To address suspected cross-contamination and a sequencing artifact, a later analysis removed several hundred highly shared, low-generation-probability nucleotide sequences. In a later analysis, a clonal expansion index for each public chain was calculated from normalized within-repertoire ranks of inferred template counts. In a later analysis, generation probabilities were computed with a VDJ recombination model fitted to out-of-frame rearrangements, and the resulting probabilities were checked against IGoR. In a later analysis, TCR-TCR, TCR-HLA and TCR-CMV co-occurrence was scored with hypergeometric tests, and a repertoire-size bias correction was applied to TCR pairs. In a later analysis, false discovery rates were estimated by permuting HLA or CMV assignments 20 times. In a later analysis, co-occurring TCRs were grouped using DBSCAN, and TCRdist sequence similarity was added for clustering within HLA-allele-positive subsets. Co-occurrence clustering excluded repertoires with fewer than 30,000 or more than 120,000 public chains, plus five with anomalous nucleotide sharing. Here the immuneACCESS table is served through TCRdb, limited to in-frame sequences with V and J called. Missing clones are a known gap in these copies; in checked studies unresolved V genes cover under half, and the rest lacks a known reason. D and trimming come from the DNA, and the V and J calls and clone size come from that table. The sample table records some 110,000 clones; 80% to 85% of these occur just once. Clones ranked in the top ten supply around 2.2% of the sample.

The CDR3 numbers 14 residues from cysteine through phenylalanine. The sequence is cut down to CDR3 DNA, 42 bases in frame from base 1. Cut back by 7 bases and 5 bases, the V and J ends lie 17 bases apart. CDR1 and CDR2, per the germline V gene (reference sequence), are LNHDA and SQIVND. On this clone: Which antigen it targets is not known. Base quality data are lacking; no much larger clone is found one base away.

This TCR came from a man younger than 40 in good health and CMV-seronegative. The sequenced sample was PBMCs. The chain is encoded by TRBV19 joined to TRBJ1-1; no confident D gene assignment can be made. The CDR3 sequence is CASTRGGGWTEAFF. The DNA is TGTGCCAGTACCCGAGGAGGCGGTTGGACTGAAGCTTTCTTT.